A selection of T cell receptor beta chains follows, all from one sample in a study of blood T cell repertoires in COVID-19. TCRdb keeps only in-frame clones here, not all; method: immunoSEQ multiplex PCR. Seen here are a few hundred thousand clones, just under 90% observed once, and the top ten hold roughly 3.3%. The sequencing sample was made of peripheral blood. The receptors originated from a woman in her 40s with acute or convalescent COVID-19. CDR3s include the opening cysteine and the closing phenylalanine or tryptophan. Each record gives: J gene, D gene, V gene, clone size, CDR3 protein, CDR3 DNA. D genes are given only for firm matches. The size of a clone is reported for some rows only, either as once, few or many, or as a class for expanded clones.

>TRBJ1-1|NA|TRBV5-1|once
CASSLNPLVNTEAFF
TGCGCCAGCAGCTTGAATCCCCTAGTGAACACTGAAGCTTTCTTT
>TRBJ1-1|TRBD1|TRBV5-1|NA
CASGQGDTEAFF
TGCGCCAGCGGTCAGGGGGACACTGAAGCTTTCTTT
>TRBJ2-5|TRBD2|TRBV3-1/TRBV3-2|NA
CASSQVLSHRASGGSGTKTQYF
TGTGCCAGCAGCCAAGTACTTAGCCATCGGGCTAGCGGGGGCTCGGGGACCAAGACCCAGTACTTC
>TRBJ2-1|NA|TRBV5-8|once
CASSLSPGTKGMNEQFF
TGTGCCAGCAGCTTGTCTCCCGGGACAAAGGGGATGAATGAGCAGTTCTTC
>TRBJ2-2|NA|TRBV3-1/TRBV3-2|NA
CASSQSRFTGELFF
TGTGCCAGCAGCCAGAGTCGATTCACCGGGGAGCTGTTTTTT
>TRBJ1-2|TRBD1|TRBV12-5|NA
CASGFDREGANYGYTF
TGTGCTAGTGGTTTTGACAGGGAAGGCGCTAACTATGGCTACACCTTC
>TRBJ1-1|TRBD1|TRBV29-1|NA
CSVSGTGKTEAFF
TGCAGCGTGTCCGGGACAGGGAAGACTGAAGCTTTCTTT
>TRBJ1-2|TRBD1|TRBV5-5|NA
CASSLAPTGMYGYTF
TGTGCCAGCAGCTTGGCTCCGACAGGGATGTATGGCTACACCTTC
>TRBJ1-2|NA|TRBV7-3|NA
CASSLTGGQPAYGYTF
TGTGCCAGCAGCTTAACGGGTGGACAGCCTGCTTATGGCTACACCTTC
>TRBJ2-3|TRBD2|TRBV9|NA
CASSVSGGGLSTDTQYF
TGTGCCAGCAGCGTTAGCGGGGGCGGACTCAGCACAGATACGCAGTATTTT
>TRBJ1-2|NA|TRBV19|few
CASSIPLDGNGYTF
TGTGCCAGTAGTATCCCCCTTGACGGGAATGGCTACACCTTC
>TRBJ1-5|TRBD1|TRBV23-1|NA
CATDRDRDKQPQHF
TGCGCCACGGACCGGGACAGGGATAAACAGCCCCAGCATTTT
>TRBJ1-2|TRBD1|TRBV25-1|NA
CASSESLDRDRNYGYTF
TGTGCCAGCAGTGAATCTTTGGACCGGGACAGAAACTATGGCTACACCTTC
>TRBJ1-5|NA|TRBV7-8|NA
CASSLGQFNQPQHF
TGTGCCAGCAGCTTAGGTCAGTTCAATCAGCCCCAGCATTTT
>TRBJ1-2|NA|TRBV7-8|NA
CASSLGTVAGGYTF
TGTGCCAGCAGCTTAGGTACAGTAGCGGGTGGCTACACCTTC